The rows below give T cell receptor beta chains drawn from one sample of a study of T cells in Graves' hyperthyroidism and ophthalmopathy. TCRdb passed the multiplex PCR reads through MiXCR, listing each CDR3 protein once. Among more than 450,000 distinct CDR3 sequences, 15% to 20% were seen once, and the ten largest hold approximately 50%. The sequenced material came from blood. All receptors come from a man in his forties with Graves' ophthalmopathy. Both conserved end residues are part of each CDR3. D genes are given only for firm matches. Clone size is stated in some rows and not others, as once, few, many or a class when expanded.

V gene: TRBV7-2; D gene: TRBD2; clone size: -; J gene: TRBJ2-5; CDR3 protein: CASSQKAGTSGKETQYF; CDR3 DNA: TGTGCCAGCAGCCAAAAAGCCGGGACTAGCGGAAAAGAGACCCAGTACTTC
V gene: TRBV6-1; D gene: -; clone size: many; J gene: TRBJ1-1; CDR3 protein: CASSSHPQNTEAFF; CDR3 DNA: TGTGCCAGCAGTTCCCACCCCCAGAACACTGAAGCTTTCTTT
V gene: TRBV13; D gene: -; clone size: few; J gene: TRBJ2-1; CDR3 protein: CASSSNGMQHNEQFF; CDR3 DNA: TGTGCCAGCAGCTCGAACGGAATGCAACACAATGAGCAGTTCTTC
V gene: TRBV7-9; D gene: -; clone size: few; J gene: TRBJ1-4; CDR3 protein: CASSLDGTGNEKLFF; CDR3 DNA: TGTGCCAGCAGCTTAGACGGCACGGGGAATGAAAAACTGTTTTTT
V gene: TRBV2; D gene: -; clone size: many; J gene: TRBJ1-6; CDR3 protein: CASSEWGSNYNSPLHF; CDR3 DNA: TGTGCCAGCAGTGAATGGGGAAGCAACTATAATTCACCCCTCCACTTT
V gene: TRBV6-1; D gene: -; clone size: few; J gene: TRBJ1-2; CDR3 protein: CASSEQPAGGGNYGYTF; CDR3 DNA: TGTGCCAGCAGTGAACAACCCGCCGGGGGGGGGAACTATGGCTACACCTTC
V gene: TRBV18; D gene: -; clone size: many; J gene: TRBJ2-5; CDR3 protein: CASSPGYQETQYF; CDR3 DNA: TGTGCCAGCTCACCGGGGTACCAAGAGACCCAGTACTTC
V gene: TRBV28; D gene: TRBD2; clone size: many; J gene: TRBJ2-5; CDR3 protein: CASSFLAGGLTQYF; CDR3 DNA: TGTGCCAGCAGTTTTCTCGCGGGAGGCTTAACCCAGTACTTC
V gene: TRBV11-2; D gene: -; clone size: many; J gene: TRBJ1-1; CDR3 protein: CASSLRSEAFF; CDR3 DNA: TGTGCCAGCAGCTTAAGATCTGAAGCTTTCTTT
V gene: TRBV28; D gene: -; clone size: many; J gene: TRBJ1-1; CDR3 protein: CASSLQGPLNTEAFF; CDR3 DNA: TGTGCCAGCAGTTTACAAGGACCGTTGAACACTGAAGCTTTCTTT
V gene: TRBV27; D gene: TRBD2; clone size: -; J gene: TRBJ2-3; CDR3 protein: CASCSGWGGDCTDTQYF; CDR3 DNA: TGTGCCAGCTGCTCTGGGTGGGGGGGAGACTGCACAGATACGCAGTATTTT
V gene: TRBV20-1; D gene: TRBD2; clone size: -; J gene: TRBJ2-7; CDR3 protein: CSAMVGTRGVYEQYF; CDR3 DNA: TGCAGTGCCATGGTCGGGACTAGAGGGGTCTACGAGCAGTACTTC
V gene: TRBV20-1; D gene: -; clone size: -; J gene: TRBJ2-7; CDR3 protein: CSARAPGPNEQYF; CDR3 DNA: TGCAGTGCTAGGGCGCCGGGACCCAACGAGCAGTACTTC
V gene: TRBV12-3/TRBV12-4; D gene: -; clone size: few; J gene: TRBJ1-2; CDR3 protein: CASRQGTQGYTF; CDR3 DNA: TGTGCCAGCAGGCAGGGTACGCAGGGCTACACCTTC
V gene: TRBV5-1; D gene: TRBD2; clone size: -; J gene: TRBJ2-3; CDR3 protein: CASSRFGTSGTTDTQYF; CDR3 DNA: TGCGCCAGCAGCCGATTCGGGACTAGCGGGACCACAGATACGCAGTATTTT
V gene: TRBV2; D gene: -; clone size: -; J gene: TRBJ2-7; CDR3 protein: CASRDTVYSYEQYF; CDR3 DNA: TGTGCCAGCAGGGATACAGTGTACTCCTACGAGCAGTACTTC
V gene: TRBV20-1; D gene: -; clone size: few; J gene: TRBJ1-2; CDR3 protein: CSARVDYGYTF; CDR3 DNA: TGCAGTGCTAGAGTCGACTATGGCTACACCTTC
V gene: TRBV28; D gene: -; clone size: -; J gene: TRBJ2-1; CDR3 protein: CASVRGFEQFF; CDR3 DNA: TGTGCCAGCGTCCGGGGCTTTGAGCAGTTCTTC
V gene: TRBV6-2/TRBV6-3; D gene: TRBD2; clone size: many; J gene: TRBJ2-3; CDR3 protein: CASSYLAGGRDTQYF; CDR3 DNA: TGTGCCAGCAGCTACCTAGCGGGGGGCCGAGATACGCAGTATTTT
V gene: TRBV5-1; D gene: -; clone size: few; J gene: TRBJ2-2; CDR3 protein: CASSFGQGNTGELFF; CDR3 DNA: TGCGCCAGCAGCTTCGGCCAGGGGAACACCGGGGAGCTGTTTTTT
V gene: TRBV12-3/TRBV12-4; D gene: -; clone size: many; J gene: TRBJ1-3; CDR3 protein: CASRPRGADGNTIYF; CDR3 DNA: TGTGCCAGCAGACCCCGGGGGGCAGATGGAAACACCATATATTTT
V gene: TRBV20-1; D gene: -; clone size: many; J gene: TRBJ1-6; CDR3 protein: CSASTTDYNSPLHF; CDR3 DNA: TGCAGTGCTAGCACGACAGATTATAATTCACCCCTCCACTTT
V gene: TRBV27; D gene: -; clone size: few; J gene: TRBJ2-2; CDR3 protein: CASGSRWGEFTGELFF; CDR3 DNA: TGTGCCAGCGGCTCAAGGTGGGGGGAATTCACCGGGGAGCTGTTTTTT
V gene: TRBV3-1; D gene: -; clone size: many; J gene: TRBJ1-1; CDR3 protein: CASSPPGGGTEAFF; CDR3 DNA: TGTGCCAGCAGCCCTCCTGGAGGTGGCACTGAAGCTTTCTTT
V gene: TRBV7-2; D gene: -; clone size: many; J gene: TRBJ1-1; CDR3 protein: CASSLKGGSGTEAFF; CDR3 DNA: TGTGCCAGCAGCTTAAAGGGGGGCTCGGGCACTGAAGCTTTCTTT
V gene: TRBV12-3/TRBV12-4; D gene: -; clone size: -; J gene: TRBJ1-1; CDR3 protein: CASSFRQNVNTEAFF; CDR3 DNA: TGTGCCAGCAGTTTCAGACAGAACGTGAACACTGAAGCTTTCTTT
V gene: TRBV6-2/TRBV6-3; D gene: -; clone size: many; J gene: TRBJ1-1; CDR3 protein: CASTLWTAHEAFF; CDR3 DNA: TGTGCCAGCACCCTTTGGACAGCCCATGAAGCTTTCTTT
V gene: TRBV27; D gene: -; clone size: few; J gene: TRBJ2-3; CDR3 protein: CASSFGRDSTTQYF; CDR3 DNA: TGTGCCAGCAGTTTTGGTCGAGATAGCACTACGCAGTATTTT
V gene: TRBV20-1; D gene: TRBD2; clone size: -; J gene: TRBJ2-7; CDR3 protein: CSTPGLAGLNYEQYF; CDR3 DNA: TGCAGTACACCGGGACTAGCGGGCCTTAACTACGAGCAGTACTTC
V gene: TRBV5-6; D gene: -; clone size: -; J gene: TRBJ2-5; CDR3 protein: CASSWGEVGKTQYF; CDR3 DNA: TGTGCCAGCAGCTGGGGGGAAGTCGGAAAGACCCAGTACTTC
V gene: TRBV20-1; D gene: -; clone size: -; J gene: TRBJ1-1; CDR3 protein: CSARQILEAFF; CDR3 DNA: TGCAGTGCTAGACAAATACTCGAAGCTTTCTTT
V gene: TRBV5-1; D gene: -; clone size: many; J gene: TRBJ1-1; CDR3 protein: CASSIDGMNTEAFF; CDR3 DNA: TGCGCCAGCAGCATCGACGGGATGAACACTGAAGCTTTCTTT
V gene: TRBV15; D gene: -; clone size: -; J gene: TRBJ1-5; CDR3 protein: CATSSQRGQPQHF; CDR3 DNA: TGTGCCACCAGCAGCCAACGGGGCCAGCCCCAGCATTTT
V gene: TRBV12-3/TRBV12-4; D gene: TRBD2; clone size: -; J gene: TRBJ2-7; CDR3 protein: CASSLLAGGLSTYEQYF; CDR3 DNA: TGTGCCAGCAGTTTACTAGCGGGGGGGTTATCGACCTACGAGCAGTACTTC
V gene: TRBV2; D gene: -; clone size: many; J gene: TRBJ2-2; CDR3 protein: CASSERELAGELFF; CDR3 DNA: TGTGCCAGCAGTGAAAGGGAGCTGGCCGGGGAGCTGTTTTTT
V gene: TRBV18; D gene: -; clone size: -; J gene: TRBJ1-1; CDR3 protein: CASSRESGTEAFF; CDR3 DNA: TGTGCCAGCTCACGGGAAAGTGGGACTGAAGCTTTCTTT
V gene: TRBV11-2; D gene: TRBD2; clone size: few; J gene: TRBJ2-2; CDR3 protein: CASSLGTSGSTGELFF; CDR3 DNA: TGTGCCAGCAGCTTAGGGACTAGCGGGAGCACCGGGGAGCTGTTTTTT
V gene: TRBV5-1; D gene: TRBD2; clone size: many; J gene: TRBJ2-1; CDR3 protein: CASSLRPLGGGNNEQFF; CDR3 DNA: TGCGCCAGCAGCTTGCGGCCCCTCGGCGGGGGTAATAATGAGCAGTTCTTC
V gene: TRBV7-9; D gene: TRBD1; clone size: few; J gene: TRBJ1-4; CDR3 protein: CASSMGTVNNEKLFF; CDR3 DNA: TGTGCCAGCAGCATGGGGACAGTGAATAATGAAAAACTGTTTTTT
V gene: TRBV5-4; D gene: -; clone size: -; J gene: TRBJ1-6; CDR3 protein: CASSSPDYSPLHF; CDR3 DNA: TGTGCCAGCAGCTCTCCGGATTATTCACCCCTCCACTTT
V gene: TRBV9; D gene: -; clone size: many; J gene: TRBJ1-1; CDR3 protein: CASSVDGRVNTEAFF; CDR3 DNA: TGTGCCAGCAGCGTAGATGGAAGGGTGAACACTGAAGCTTTCTTT
V gene: TRBV5-1; D gene: TRBD2; clone size: few; J gene: TRBJ2-3; CDR3 protein: CASRFAGGLDTQYF; CDR3 DNA: TGCGCCAGCAGGTTCGCGGGGGGGCTAGATACGCAGTATTTT
V gene: TRBV2; D gene: -; clone size: many; J gene: TRBJ2-7; CDR3 protein: CASSDLRNEQYF; CDR3 DNA: TGTGCCAGCAGTGACCTTAGGAACGAGCAGTACTTC
V gene: TRBV6-2/TRBV6-3; D gene: -; clone size: few; J gene: TRBJ1-5; CDR3 protein: CASTLGTSNQPQHF; CDR3 DNA: TGTGCCAGCACCCTAGGGACCAGCAATCAGCCCCAGCATTTT